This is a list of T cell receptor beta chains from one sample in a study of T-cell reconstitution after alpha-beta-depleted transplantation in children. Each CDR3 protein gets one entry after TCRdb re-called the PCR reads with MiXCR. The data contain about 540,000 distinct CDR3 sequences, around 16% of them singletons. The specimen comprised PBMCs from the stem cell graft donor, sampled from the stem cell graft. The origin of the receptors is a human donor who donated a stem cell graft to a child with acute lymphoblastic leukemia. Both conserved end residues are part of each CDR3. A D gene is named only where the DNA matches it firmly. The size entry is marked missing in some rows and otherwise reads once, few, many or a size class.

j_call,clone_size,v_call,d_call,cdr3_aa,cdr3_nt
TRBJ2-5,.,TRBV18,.,CASSPRVPPETQYF,TGTGCCAGCTCACCAAGAGTCCCCCCAGAGACCCAGTACTTC
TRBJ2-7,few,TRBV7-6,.,CASSLGANSYEQYF,TGTGCCAGCAGCTTAGGGGCCAACTCCTACGAGCAGTACTTC
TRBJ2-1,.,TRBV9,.,CASSVVYNEQFF,TGTGCCAGCAGCGTAGTATACAATGAGCAGTTCTTC
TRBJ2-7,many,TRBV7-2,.,CASRLQVYSYEQYF,TGTGCCAGCAGGCTACAGGTTTACTCCTACGAGCAGTACTTC
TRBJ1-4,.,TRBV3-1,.,CASSQGDGGFEKLFF,TGTGCCAGCAGCCAAGGTGATGGGGGCTTTGAAAAACTGTTTTTT
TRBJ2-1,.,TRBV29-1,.,CSVDGAASSYNEQFF,TGCAGCGTTGACGGGGCCGCTAGCTCCTACAATGAGCAGTTCTTC
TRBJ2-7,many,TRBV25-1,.,CASSEDPGPYEQYF,TGTGCCAGCAGTGAAGACCCGGGGCCCTACGAGCAGTACTTC
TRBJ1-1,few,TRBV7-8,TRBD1,CASSLPRTGIGKNTEAFF,TGTGCCAGCAGCTTACCAAGGACAGGGATTGGAAAGAACACTGAAGCTTTCTTT
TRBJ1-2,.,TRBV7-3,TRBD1,CASSPFPTLGQGAAGYTF,TGTGCCAGCAGCCCGTTTCCGACTCTAGGACAGGGGGCCGCCGGCTACACCTTC
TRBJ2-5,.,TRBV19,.,CASGGLAETQYF,TGTGCCAGTGGCGGGCTCGCAGAGACCCAGTACTTC
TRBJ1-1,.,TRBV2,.,CASTLVGGNTEAFF,TGTGCCAGCACCCTCGTGGGGGGTAACACTGAAGCTTTCTTT
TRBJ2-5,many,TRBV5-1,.,CASSSQETQYF,TGTGCCAGCAGCTCTCAAGAGACCCAGTACTTC
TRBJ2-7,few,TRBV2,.,CASKMAPTYEQYF,TGTGCCAGCAAAATGGCACCTACCTACGAGCAGTACTTC
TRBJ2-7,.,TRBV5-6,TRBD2,CASSLAAGGRSYEQYF,TGTGCCAGCAGCTTGGCGGCGGGAGGCCGCTCCTACGAGCAGTACTTC
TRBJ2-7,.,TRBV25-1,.,CASSEFKGISYEQYF,TGTGCCAGCAGTGAATTCAAGGGGATCTCCTACGAGCAGTACTTC
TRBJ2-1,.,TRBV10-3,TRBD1,CAIGGASRDRVDNEQFF,TGTGCCATCGGCGGGGCTTCCCGGGACAGGGTAGACAATGAGCAGTTCTTC
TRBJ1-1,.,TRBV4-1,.,CASSQDEVGVKAFF,TGCGCCAGCAGCCAAGATGAAGTCGGGGTAAAAGCTTTCTTT
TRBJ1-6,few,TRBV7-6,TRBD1,CASSSGTGPGTLHF,TGTGCCAGCAGTTCCGGGACAGGCCCCGGAACCCTCCACTTT
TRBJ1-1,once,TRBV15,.,CATSAEGGPDEASF,TGTGCCACCAGCGCCGAGGGAGGACCGGATGAAGCTTCCTTT
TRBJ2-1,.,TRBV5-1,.,CASSFEIYPGPGNEQFF,TGCGCCAGCTCTTTTGAGATCTACCCAGGCCCGGGAAATGAGCAGTTCTTC
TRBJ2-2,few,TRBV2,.,CASGTNTGELFF,TGTGCCAGCGGCACGAACACCGGGGAGCTGTTTTTT
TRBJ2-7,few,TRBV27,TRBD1,CVRRQGSHF,TGTGTCCGTCGACAGGGGAGTCACTTC
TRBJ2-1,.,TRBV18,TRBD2,CASSDGTSGTNEQFF,TGTGCCAGCTCGGACGGGACTAGCGGGACCAATGAGCAGTTCTTC
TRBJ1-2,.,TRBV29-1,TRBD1,CSVYRQGANYGYTF,TGCAGCGTTTACCGACAGGGGGCTAACTATGGCTACACCTTC
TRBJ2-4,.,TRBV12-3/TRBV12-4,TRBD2,CASSSRLAGAPVKNIQYF,TGTGCCAGCAGTTCCCGACTAGCGGGGGCCCCTGTCAAAAACATTCAGTACTTC
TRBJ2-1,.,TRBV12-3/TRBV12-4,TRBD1,CASSTGGPGSDEQFF,TGTGCCAGCAGCACAGGGGGCCCGGGTTCAGATGAGCAGTTCTTC
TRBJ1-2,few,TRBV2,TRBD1,CATTPDRGTTYGYTF,TGTGCCACCACTCCAGACAGGGGCACTACCTATGGCTACACCTTC
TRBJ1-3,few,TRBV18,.,CASRQGNTIYF,TGTGCCAGCCGACAAGGAAACACCATATATTTT
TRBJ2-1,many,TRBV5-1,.,CASSLSGYSYNEQFF,TGCGCCAGCAGCTTGAGCGGATACTCCTACAATGAGCAGTTCTTC
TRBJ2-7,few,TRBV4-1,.,CASRDSWTTYEQYF,TGCGCCAGCAGGGACTCCTGGACCACCTACGAGCAGTACTTC
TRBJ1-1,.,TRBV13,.,CASSPVGNYMNTEAFF,TGTGCCAGCAGCCCAGTGGGGAATTACATGAACACTGAAGCTTTCTTT
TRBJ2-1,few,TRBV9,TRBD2,CASSAEEMGLAGVGSYNEQFF,TGTGCCAGCAGCGCAGAAGAGATGGGACTAGCGGGAGTTGGGTCCTACAATGAGCAGTTCTTC
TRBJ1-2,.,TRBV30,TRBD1,CAWSSRGVYGYTF,TGTGCCTGGAGCTCCAGGGGGGTCTATGGCTACACCTTC
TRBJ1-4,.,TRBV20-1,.,CSAPPGRATNEKLFF,TGCAGTGCCCCGCCCGGCCGGGCAACTAATGAAAAACTGTTTTTT
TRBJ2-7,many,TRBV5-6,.,CASSLRSYEQYF,TGTGCCAGCAGCTTGAGGTCTTACGAGCAGTACTTC
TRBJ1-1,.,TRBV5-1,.,CASSLVGERTEAFF,TGCGCCAGCAGCTTGGTAGGTGAGAGAACTGAAGCTTTCTTT
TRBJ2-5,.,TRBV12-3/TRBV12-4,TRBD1,CASRETGGQTQYF,TGTGCCAGCAGGGAAACAGGGGGTCAGACCCAGTACTTC
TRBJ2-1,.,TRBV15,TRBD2,CATSRDRASGAYNEQFF,TGTGCCACCAGCAGAGATCGGGCTAGCGGAGCCTACAATGAGCAGTTCTTC
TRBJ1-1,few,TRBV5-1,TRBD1,CASSSRTGGPNTEAFF,TGCGCCAGCAGCTCTAGGACAGGGGGGCCGAACACTGAAGCTTTCTTT
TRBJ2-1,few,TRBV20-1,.,CSARDGGFSYNEQFF,TGCAGTGCTAGAGATGGGGGATTTTCCTACAATGAGCAGTTCTTC
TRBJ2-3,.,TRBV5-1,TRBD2,CASRSKTGAGAADTQYF,TGCGCCAGCCGCTCTAAGACGGGAGCGGGAGCGGCAGATACGCAGTATTTT
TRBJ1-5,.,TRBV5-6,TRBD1,CASSSGQGNQPQHF,TGTGCCAGCAGCTCCGGACAGGGCAATCAGCCCCAGCATTTT
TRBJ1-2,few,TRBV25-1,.,CASSESNFYGYTF,TGTGCCAGCAGTGAAAGCAATTTCTATGGCTACACCTTC
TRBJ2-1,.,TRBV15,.,CATSRDSPGATYNEQFF,TGTGCCACCAGCAGAGATTCCCCGGGGGCTACCTACAATGAGCAGTTCTTC
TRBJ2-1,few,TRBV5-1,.,CASSLVGSEQFF,TGCGCCAGCAGCTTGGTGGGGTCGGAGCAGTTCTTC
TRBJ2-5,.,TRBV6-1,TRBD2,CASSEPTPGLGVETQYF,TGTGCCAGCAGTGAGCCCACGCCGGGACTAGGGGTGGAGACCCAGTACTTC
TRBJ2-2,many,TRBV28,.,CASSPPPPGELFF,TGTGCCAGCAGTCCCCCGCCCCCCGGGGAGCTGTTTTTT
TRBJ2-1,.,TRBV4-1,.,CASSQPDRNNEQFF,TGCGCCAGCAGCCAACCCGACAGAAACAATGAGCAGTTCTTC
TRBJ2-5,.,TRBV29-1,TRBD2,CSERGASGETQYF,TGCAGCGAGCGGGGCGCGAGCGGGGAGACCCAGTACTTC
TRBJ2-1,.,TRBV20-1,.,CCARGKGGIPHNEQFF,TGCTGTGCTAGAGGCAAGGGGGGAATACCTCACAATGAGCAGTTCTTC
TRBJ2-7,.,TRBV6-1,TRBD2,CASSTLTLAGAHEQYF,TGTGCCAGCAGTACCCTTACACTAGCGGGAGCCCACGAGCAGTACTTC
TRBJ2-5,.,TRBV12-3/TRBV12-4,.,CASSFSFWTEETQYF,TGTGCCAGCAGTTTCTCCTTCTGGACGGAAGAGACCCAGTACTTC
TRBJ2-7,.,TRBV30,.,CAWSRGNYEQYF,TGTGCCTGGAGTAGGGGAAACTACGAGCAGTACTTC
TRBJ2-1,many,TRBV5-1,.,CASSLVVAGGYNEQFF,TGCGCCAGCAGCTTGGTAGTGGCTGGGGGTTACAATGAGCAGTTCTTC
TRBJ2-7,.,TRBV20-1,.,CSARGFTETYEQYF,TGCAGTGCTAGAGGTTTTACGGAAACCTACGAGCAGTACTTC